This is a list of T cell receptor beta chains from one sample in a study of shared clonotypes between healthy human individuals. TCRdb keeps only in-frame clones here, not all; method: immunoSEQ multiplex PCR. This table has about 1 million clones, about 84% appearing once. Sequencing was carried out using memory CD4+ T cells from PBMCs. All receptors derive from a man aged 18-30 years in good health. Some clones in this sample may be carry-over from other donors' samples. Each CDR3 is given with its conserved first and last residue. The D gene is left open where the match is weak. The size field is filled for only some rows; it gives once, few, many or a size class.

J,D,size,V,CDR3,DNA
TRBJ2-4,TRBD2,once,TRBV18,CASSPRPTSGKVNIQYF,TGTGCCAGCTCACCACGTCCGACTAGCGGGAAGGTAAACATTCAGTACTTC
TRBJ2-2,-,-,TRBV18,CASSFTTGTGELFF,TGTGCCAGCTCATTCACGACGGGCACCGGGGAGCTGTTTTTT
TRBJ2-1,-,-,TRBV14,CASSHVSSYNEQFF,TGTGCCAGCAGCCATGTAAGCTCCTACAATGAGCAGTTCTTC
TRBJ1-1,-,-,TRBV19,CAGKSVASGNTEAFF,TGTGCCGGTAAGAGTGTCGCCAGCGGGAACACTGAAGCTTTCTTT
TRBJ1-1,-,few,TRBV14,CASSQDVNTEAFF,TGTGCCAGCAGCCAAGATGTGAACACTGAAGCTTTCTTT
TRBJ2-7,TRBD2,-,TRBV11-3,CASSPAGGSYEQYF,TGTGCCAGCTCCCCGGCGGGAGGGTCCTACGAGCAGTACTTC
TRBJ2-1,TRBD1,-,TRBV11-2,CASSRDRVSSYNEQFF,TGTGCCAGCAGTCGTGACAGGGTTAGCTCCTACAATGAGCAGTTCTTC
TRBJ2-3,-,-,TRBV29-1,CSVDLNTDTQYF,TGCAGCGTTGACCTTAATACAGATACGCAGTATTTT
TRBJ1-2,-,many,TRBV30,CAWMGVGYTF,TGTGCCTGGATGGGGGTTGGCTACACCTTC
TRBJ2-5,TRBD1,-,TRBV19,CASSPYRGQETQYF,TGTGCCAGTAGTCCTTACAGGGGCCAAGAGACCCAGTACTTC
TRBJ2-3,TRBD1,once,TRBV9,CASSVDRGGTDTQYF,TGTGCCAGCAGCGTAGACAGGGGTGGCACAGATACGCAGTATTTT
TRBJ2-5,-,-,TRBV5-6,CASSSNNARLGRNQETQYF,TGTGCCAGCAGCTCAAACAACGCAAGACTAGGGCGGAACCAAGAGACCCAGTACTTC
TRBJ1-5,-,-,TRBV28,CASSLGMRGSNQPQHF,TGTGCCAGCAGTTTAGGGATGAGGGGCAGCAATCAGCCCCAGCATTTT
TRBJ1-5,-,-,TRBV15,CATSRGGVQPQHF,TGTGCCACCAGCAGAGGAGGGGTTCAGCCCCAGCATTTT
TRBJ1-1,-,many,TRBV4-1,CASSHPLRPEAFF,TGCGCCAGCAGCCACCCCCTTCGCCCTGAAGCTTTCTTT
TRBJ1-2,-,-,TRBV2,CASSRLGQGYTF,TGTGCCAGCAGTCGCCTAGGACAGGGCTACACCTTC
TRBJ1-2,TRBD1,-,TRBV5-5,CASSQEQGSAYGYTF,TGTGCCAGCAGCCAGGAACAGGGGTCTGCCTATGGCTACACCTTC
TRBJ2-3,TRBD1,once,TRBV2,CASTPIQGIGTQYF,TGTGCCAGCACGCCAATACAGGGGATAGGTACGCAGTATTTT
TRBJ1-5,-,-,TRBV28,CASTSSNQPQHF,TGTGCCAGCACCAGTAGCAATCAGCCCCAGCATTTT
TRBJ2-7,-,-,TRBV19,CASSIGGPSEQYEQYF,TGTGCCAGTAGTATAGGGGGGCCAAGTGAACAATACGAGCAGTACTTC
TRBJ1-1,-,-,TRBV6-5,CASSSGSTEAFF,TGTGCCAGCAGTTCAGGGAGCACTGAAGCTTTCTTT
TRBJ1-2,-,-,TRBV20-1,CSARDLMGYTF,TGCAGTGCTAGAGATCTAATGGGCTACACCTTC
TRBJ2-7,TRBD1,-,TRBV5-5,CASSLEPQGTEQYF,TGTGCCAGCAGCTTGGAACCACAGGGGACCGAGCAGTACTTC
TRBJ2-2,TRBD2,-,TRBV6-5,CASRTSGRTGELFF,TGTGCCAGCAGGACTAGCGGGAGGACCGGGGAGCTGTTTTTT
TRBJ1-2,-,-,TRBV10-3,CAISTGPLDYSYTF,TGTGCCATCAGTACCGGGCCTTTAGACTATAGCTACACCTTC
TRBJ2-2,-,once,TRBV5-1,CASSLEASVGGELFF,TGCGCCAGCAGCTTGGAGGCTAGCGTAGGCGGGGAGCTGTTTTTT
TRBJ2-7,TRBD1,-,TRBV28,CASSLWGQGVHEQYF,TGTGCCAGCAGTTTATGGGGACAGGGTGTTCACGAGCAGTACTTC
TRBJ2-2,-,-,TRBV30,CAWSVLRLGANTGELFF,TGTGCCTGGAGTGTACTTCGGCTGGGGGCGAACACCGGGGAGCTGTTTTTT
TRBJ2-3,-,-,TRBV4-1,CASSQVGARGGSRSTDTQYF,TGCGCCAGCAGCCAAGTTGGGGCCAGGGGAGGGTCTCGTAGCACAGATACGCAGTATTTT
TRBJ1-1,-,few,TRBV2,CASSFHLEAFF,TGTGCCAGCAGTTTCCACCTTGAAGCTTTCTTT
TRBJ2-7,TRBD2,-,TRBV30,CAWTLGGMGYEQYF,TGTGCCTGGACCTTGGGGGGGATGGGGTACGAGCAGTACTTC
TRBJ2-2,-,-,TRBV11-3,CASSSRGGHGGELFF,TGTGCCAGCAGCTCCCGAGGCGGTCACGGCGGGGAGCTGTTTTTT
TRBJ2-7,TRBD2,-,TRBV7-3,CASSKTSGVPYEQYF,TGTGCCAGCAGCAAGACTAGCGGCGTCCCCTACGAGCAGTACTTC
TRBJ1-6,-,-,TRBV2,CASSVARPTNFNSPLHF,TGTGCCAGCAGTGTGGCCAGGCCAACCAACTTTAATTCACCCCTCCACTTT
TRBJ1-1,-,-,TRBV7-9,CASSFDGQRRNTEAFF,TGTGCCAGCAGCTTTGATGGACAGCGAAGGAACACTGAAGCTTTCTTT
TRBJ2-5,TRBD2,-,TRBV7-9,CASSLGLAHGTQYF,TGTGCCAGCAGCCTGGGACTAGCGCACGGGACCCAGTACTTC
TRBJ2-5,-,-,TRBV5-1,CASSLVAAGETQYF,TGCGCCAGCAGCTTGGTCGCCGCGGGAGAGACCCAGTACTTC
TRBJ1-5,-,-,TRBV2,CASSEAGGGARAQPQHF,TGTGCCAGCAGTGAAGCTGGTGGGGGGGCGCGGGCTCAGCCCCAGCATTTT
TRBJ2-7,TRBD1,-,TRBV11-2,CASSSDRGLEQYF,TGTGCCAGCAGCTCGGACAGGGGGCTCGAGCAGTACTTC
TRBJ2-5,-,-,TRBV6-1,CACGQGVETQYF,TGTGCCTGCGGGCAGGGTGTAGAGACCCAGTACTTC
TRBJ2-5,TRBD2,-,TRBV14,CASSQGTSGKETQYF,TGTGCCAGCAGCCAAGGGACTAGCGGGAAAGAGACCCAGTACTTC
TRBJ2-3,-,few,TRBV29-1,CSVGGGTQYF,TGCAGCGTTGGGGGCGGTACGCAGTATTTT
TRBJ2-7,-,-,TRBV2,CAQGWSEQYF,TGTGCCCAGGGGTGGAGCGAGCAGTACTTC
TRBJ1-4,TRBD1,-,TRBV28,CASSLRPPSPGGVEKLFF,TGTGCCAGCAGTTTACGACCACCTAGTCCAGGGGGCGTTGAAAAACTGTTTTTT
TRBJ2-1,TRBD2,-,TRBV28,CASLVREVGEQFF,TGTGCCAGCCTTGTTCGGGAGGTAGGTGAGCAGTTCTTC
TRBJ1-4,-,once,TRBV4-1,CASSPPGFEKLFF,TGCGCCAGCAGCCCGCCCGGGTTTGAAAAACTGTTTTTT
TRBJ1-5,TRBD1,-,TRBV5-1,CASSLEGQSNQPQHF,TGCGCCAGCAGCTTGGAGGGACAGAGCAATCAGCCCCAGCATTTT
TRBJ1-1,-,once,TRBV7-9,CASSLLTGGNTEAFF,TGTGCCAGCAGCTTACTCACAGGCGGGAACACTGAAGCTTTCTTT
TRBJ1-1,-,-,TRBV10-3,CAISDRNTEAFF,TGTGCCATCAGTGACAGGAACACTGAAGCTTTCTTT
TRBJ2-4,-,-,TRBV7-2,CASSLSGFGAKNIQYF,TGTGCCAGCAGCCTCTCGGGGTTCGGAGCCAAAAACATTCAGTACTTC
TRBJ1-2,TRBD1,many,TRBV30,CAWSVGAGGHYGYTF,TGTGCCTGGAGTGTAGGGGCAGGGGGCCACTATGGCTACACCTTC
TRBJ1-1,TRBD1,once,TRBV7-8,CASSRDSYTEAFF,TGTGCCAGCAGCCGGGACAGCTACACTGAAGCTTTCTTT